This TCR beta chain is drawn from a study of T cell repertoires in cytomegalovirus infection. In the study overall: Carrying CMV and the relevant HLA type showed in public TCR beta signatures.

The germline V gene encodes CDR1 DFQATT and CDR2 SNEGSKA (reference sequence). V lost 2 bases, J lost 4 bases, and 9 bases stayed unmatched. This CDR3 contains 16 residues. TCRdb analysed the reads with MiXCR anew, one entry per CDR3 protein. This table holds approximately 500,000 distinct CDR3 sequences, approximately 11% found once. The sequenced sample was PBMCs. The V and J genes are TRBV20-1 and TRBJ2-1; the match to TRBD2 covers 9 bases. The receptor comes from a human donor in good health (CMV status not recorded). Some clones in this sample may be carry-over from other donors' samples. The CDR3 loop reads CSARIRGLAPYNEQFF. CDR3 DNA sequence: TGCAGTGCTAGAATTCGTGGACTAGCGCCTTACAATGAGCAGTTCTTC.